Listed here are 26 T cell receptor beta chains from one sample, sequenced in a study of identical twins. Each CDR3 protein gets one entry after TCRdb re-called the 5' RACE reads with MiXCR. This table holds 270,000 or so distinct CDR3 sequences, roughly 8.7% found once. These same records also appear under a second study, on yellow fever vaccine responses in identical twins.

Sequenced sample: CD8+ T cells sorted from blood. Source of these receptors: a woman aged 18-30 years in good health.

This sequence joins TRBV9 and TRBJ2-7, with TRBD1 identical over 11 bases. The germline V gene has CDR1 SGDLS and CDR2 YYNGEE. After removal of 7 bases from V and 6 bases from J, the junction contained 9 bases not matched to a gene. The CDR3 loop spans 14 amino acids. The chain's CDR3 is CASARGGTGGEQYF. For the CDR3, the DNA is TGTGCCAGCGCGAGAGGAGGGACAGGGGGCGAGCAGTACTTC.

This clonotype was detected ten times or more. The chain uses TRBV29-1 and TRBJ1-1, with D perhaps TRBD1 (6 bases). V shed 7 bases and J shed 4 bases, with 16 bases lying between them. The CDR3 extends over 13 amino acids. The germline CDR1 and CDR2 sequences are SQVTM and ANQGSEA. CDR3 region: CSAETGGSTEAFF. The CDR3 DNA sequence: TGCAGCGCCGAGACAGGTGGAAGCACTGAAGCTTTCTTT.

This clonotype was seen repeatedly, ten times or more. This sequence joins TRBV29-1 and TRBJ2-7, with TRBD2 as a possible D gene (5 bases). Trimming took off 6 bases at V and 4 bases at J, with 16 bases between the two ends. Germline CDR1 reads SQVTM; CDR2 reads ANQGSEA. The CDR3 has 13 amino acids. The CDR3 DNA reads as TGCAGCGTAGCAGAGGGCCTACTTTACGAGCAGTACTTC. It specifies CSVAEGLLYEQYF.

This clonotype was counted ten times or more. The gene calls are TRBV3-1 and TRBJ2-2; 9 nucleotides match TRBD2. This CDR3 is 16 amino acids long. Germline V gene lookup returns CDR1 LGHDT and CDR2 YNNKEL (reference sequence). Trimming removed 0 bases from V and 3 bases from J; junction bases left unmatched: 2. The CDR3 region is CASSQEGLADTGELFF. For the CDR3, the DNA is TGTGCCAGCAGCCAAGAGGGACTAGCAGACACCGGGGAGCTGTTTTTT.

This clonotype appeared a few times. The chain couples TRBV7-9 to TRBJ1-1; D unresolved. Germline lookup yields CDR1 SEHNR and CDR2 FQNEAQ (reference sequence). V lost 6 bases and J 1 base, leaving 6 bases between the germline ends. The CDR3 extends over 12 amino acids. The CDR3 region has the DNA TGTGCCAGCAGAACCGAGAACACTGAAGCTTTCTTT. It yields the protein CASRTENTEAFF.

The V and J genes are TRBV6-2 or TRBV6-3 and TRBJ2-7; 9 bases are a match to TRBD2. CDR3 length equals 15 residues. V trimming: 6 bases; J trimming: 2 bases; junction bases outside the gene matches: 8. Germline V gene data show CDR1 as MNHEY and CDR2 as SVGEGT. CDR3 amino acids: CASSHWASGAYEQYF. CDR3 bases: TGTGCCAGCAGCCACTGGGCTAGCGGGGCCTACGAGCAGTACTTC.

The chain carries TRBV6-1 and TRBJ2-2; unclear D gene. V lost 7 bases and J lost 7, with 13 bases in between. The CDR3 runs to 13 residues. Germline V lookup: CDR1 MNHNS, CDR2 SASEGT. The chain's CDR3 is CASIGPYGGELFF. The CDR3 nucleotides read TGTGCCAGCATTGGGCCCTATGGCGGGGAGCTGTTTTTT.

This clonotype was seen a few times. The rearrangement joins TRBV20-1 to TRBJ2-1; D possibly corresponds to TRBD1 (6 bases). The germline CDR1 and CDR2 sequences are DFQATT and SNEGSKA (reference sequence). Trimming cost V 6 bases and J 7 bases, with 13 bases left between them. There are 12 residues in the CDR3. CDR3 bases: TGCAGTGCCAGGACAGTGGGGAATGAGCAGTTCTTC. Protein sequence: CSARTVGNEQFF.

This chain links TRBV20-1 with TRBJ2-2; D gene ambiguous. The V end lost 2 bases, the J end lost 4 bases, and 17 bases lay between the germline ends. The germline V gene encodes CDR1 DFQATT and CDR2 SNEGSKA (reference sequence). The CDR3 totals 16 residues. The CDR3 loop reads CSARYFPESGTGELFF. DNA of the CDR3: TGCAGTGCTAGATATTTTCCGGAGTCGGGCACCGGGGAGCTGTTTTTT.

This clonotype was recorded at least ten times. This chain links TRBV28 with TRBJ2-5; D might be TRBD1 (6 bases). CDR3 size: 14 residues. V was shortened by 2 bases and J by 5 bases, with 12 bases between the two germline ends. Germline V gives CDR1 MDHEN, CDR2 SYDVKM. For the CDR3, the DNA is TGTGCCAGCAGTTTAAGGGGGACGGCGGAGACCCAGTACTTC. Protein product: CASSLRGTAETQYF.

J is TRBJ1-2 and V is TRBV6-6, with no clear D. V lost 2 bases to trimming and J lost 4 bases, with 8 bases between them. The V gene's germline CDR1 is MNHNY and CDR2 SVGAGI (reference sequence). The CDR3 sequence is 13 residues long. CDR3 residues: CASSYIPSYGYTF. The DNA of the CDR3 is TGTGCCAGCAGTTACATCCCTTCCTATGGCTACACCTTC.

In this sample, this clonotype turned up many times. The chain carries TRBV29-1 and TRBJ2-7, with TRBD2 identical over 8 bases. The CDR3 is 14 residues long. The germline V gene encodes CDR1 SQVTM and CDR2 ANQGSEA. The V segment lost 2 bases and the J segment 7 bases; nucleotides outside the gene matches: 10. The CDR3 region is CSVESNGGGVEQYF. The CDR3 DNA reads as TGCAGCGTTGAATCCAACGGGGGGGGAGTTGAGCAGTACTTC.

This chain connects TRBV7-9 to TRBJ2-7, with TRBD2 identical over 10 bases. Germline values: CDR1 SEHNR, CDR2 FQNEAQ (reference sequence). J was trimmed by 3 bases and V by 1 base; bases with no gene match: 6. The CDR3 runs 16 residues. The CDR3 DNA sequence: TGTGCCAGCAGCTTAGGTAGCGGGGGGCCAAACTACGAGCAGTACTTC. Protein product: CASSLGSGGPNYEQYF.

This clonotype was seen only a few times. J is TRBJ2-5 and V is TRBV2, with 11 positions matching TRBD1. Losses at the gene ends were 8 bases for V and 5 bases for J; bases not matched to a gene: 10. The CDR3 consists of 15 residues. Germline CDR1 reads SNHLY; CDR2 reads FYNNEI. The DNA of the CDR3 is TGTGCCAGCGGGGCCGGGACAGGGGGTTTGGAGACCCAGTACTTC. This sequence encodes CASGAGTGGLETQYF.

The V and J genes are TRBV7-2 and TRBJ2-2; the D gene is possibly TRBD1 (6 bases). With 5 bases removed from V and 6 bases from J, the gap between germline ends came to 16 bases. Germline V gives CDR1 SGHTA, CDR2 FQGNSA. This CDR3 is built from 15 residues. The CDR3 DNA is TGTGCCAGCAGCCCTACAGGGTTAATGGCCGGGGAGCTGTTTTTT. Protein product: CASSPTGLMAGELFF.

The chain joins TRBV3-1 to TRBJ1-1; no clear D gene. Germline loops: CDR1 LGHDT, CDR2 YNNKEL (reference sequence). The CDR3 runs to 15 residues. Trimming pared 4 bases from V and 1 base from J, leaving 13 bases between. The CDR3 region is CASSPSIRGNTEAFF. The DNA for the CDR3 is TGTGCCAGCAGCCCCTCAATACGGGGGAACACTGAAGCTTTCTTT.

The chain carries TRBV24-1 and TRBJ2-5; 8 nucleotides line up with TRBD1. V trimming: 4 bases; J trimming: 1 base; junction bases outside the gene matches: 4. Germline CDR1 KGHDR, CDR2 SFDVKD. The CDR3 is made up of 15 amino acids. The CDR3 sequence is CATSDQGQVQETQYF. The CDR3 DNA reads TGTGCCACCAGTGACCAGGGACAGGTCCAAGAGACCCAGTACTTC.

This clonotype was found many times. The chain recombines TRBV4-3 with TRBJ2-1; 8 bases are shared with TRBD2. V was clipped by 0 bases and J by 0 bases; unmatched bases: 1. The germline CDR1 and CDR2 sequences are LGHNA and YSLEER. The CDR3 has 16 amino acids. The CDR3 region has the DNA TGCGCCAGCAGCCAAGAGGGACTAGGCTCCTACAATGAGCAGTTCTTC. Protein sequence: CASSQEGLGSYNEQFF.

This clonotype was seen only once. The CDR3 spells CASSMTSGYTNEQFF. The CDR3 region has the DNA TGTGCCAGTAGTATGACTAGCGGGTATACCAATGAGCAGTTCTTC. The V call is TRBV19, the J call TRBJ2-1, with 10 bases that match TRBD2. V shed 3 bases, J shed 6 bases, and the junction held 5 bases outside the gene matches. The germline V gene has CDR1 LNHDA and CDR2 SQIVND (reference sequence). This CDR3 has 15 amino acids.

This clonotype was observed at least ten times. The rearrangement joins TRBV29-1 to TRBJ2-7; D ambiguous. The CDR3 extends over 15 amino acids. Germline loops: CDR1 SQVTM, CDR2 ANQGSEA. V gave up 4 bases and J gave up 0 bases, with 16 bases separating them. The CDR3 spells CSVVIRESYSYEQYF. CDR3 bases: TGCAGCGTTGTGATTAGGGAAAGCTACTCCTACGAGCAGTACTTC.

The V and J genes are TRBV6-2 or TRBV6-3 and TRBJ2-7, with 10 bases matching TRBD2. Germline-derived CDR1 and CDR2 are MNHEY and SVGEGT. This CDR3 has 17 residues. V lost 1 base and J lost 0; bases outside the gene matches: 6. CDR3 loop: CASSYYPTSGFSYEQYF. Written as DNA, the CDR3 is TGTGCCAGCAGTTACTACCCGACTAGCGGGTTCTCCTACGAGCAGTACTTC.

The chain carries TRBV18 and TRBJ2-1, with 7 bases lining up with TRBD1. Germline V gene data show CDR1 as KGHSH and CDR2 as LQKENI. V lost 4 bases to trimming and J lost 6 bases; unmatched junction nucleotides: 9. The CDR3 extends over 15 amino acids. CDR3 sequence reads: CASSLVGPGGNEQFF. DNA for the CDR3: TGTGCCAGCTCACTCGTAGGCCCAGGGGGCAATGAGCAGTTCTTC.

This clonotype was seen at least ten times. This chain uses TRBV4-2 with TRBJ2-7, with 7 nucleotides matching TRBD1. This CDR3 is built from 15 residues. Germline CDR1 and CDR2: LGHNA and YNFKEQ. V lost 1 base, J lost 7 bases, and 10 bases stayed unmatched. The CDR3: CASSQVTGVYFEQYF. The CDR3 DNA reads as TGTGCCAGCAGCCAAGTTACAGGGGTTTACTTTGAGCAGTACTTC.

The sample holds many counts of this clonotype. V gene TRBV29-1 combines with J gene TRBJ2-1; 13 bases line up with TRBD2. This CDR3 is 15 amino acids long. Germline V gene sequence: CDR1 SQVTM, CDR2 ANQGSEA. V gave up 7 bases and J gave up 7 bases; unmatched junction bases: 10. This CDR3 is CSGSPGLAGRNEQFF. DNA for the CDR3: TGCAGCGGATCTCCGGGACTAGCGGGAAGAAATGAGCAGTTCTTC.

The rearrangement links TRBV7-2 to TRBJ2-3; no clear D. Trimming removed 6 bases from V and 4 bases from J, with 8 bases in between. Germline V lookup: CDR1 SGHTA, CDR2 FQGNSA. The CDR3 loop spans 12 amino acids. DNA of the CDR3: TGTGCCAGCAGGCTCGCCCCAGATACGCAGTATTTT. Translating gives CASRLAPDTQYF.

This clonotype was detected a few times. V usage is TRBV2 and J usage is TRBJ2-5; 7 bases match TRBD2. The CDR3 is 15 residues long. Germline trimming cut 3 bases from V and 1 base from J; bases unmatched to any gene: 5. Germline V lookup: CDR1 SNHLY, CDR2 FYNNEI. This chain's CDR3 is CASSDVAGLQETQYF. The CDR3 bases are TGTGCCAGCAGTGATGTAGCGGGCCTCCAAGAGACCCAGTACTTC.